This T cell receptor beta chain was sequenced for a study of OX40 agonist ivuxolimab in advanced cancers. Study at large: As their treatment, patients were administered ivuxolimab, an agonistic anti-OX40 (CD134) antibody.

The CDR3 loop spans 17 amino acids. Germline-derived CDR1 and CDR2 are SEHNR and FQNEAQ (reference sequence). Germline trimming cut 1 base from V and 0 bases from J; bases unmatched to any gene: 6. Clones were sequenced by immunoSEQ multiplex PCR, and TCRdb holds only the in-frame ones, with some missing. The sample records about 77,000 clones, around 87% being singletons. Only one count was recorded for this clone. This material consisted of CD4+ or CD8+ T cells sorted from blood, taken in a trial of the OX40 agonist ivuxolimab. This TCR came from an adult with an advanced solid tumor such as melanoma, head and neck, liver or kidney cancer. The rearrangement links TRBV7-9 to TRBJ1-3; TRBD1 matches 7 bases. This chain's CDR3 is CASSLVGQLNSGNTIYF. Written as DNA, the CDR3 is TGTGCCAGCAGCTTAGTGGGACAGCTAAACTCTGGAAACACCATATATTTT.